The subject of this entry is one T cell receptor (beta chain). The antigen is undetermined. Other DNA sequences of this sample code for an identical CDR3. This sample stems from a study of shared clonotypes between healthy human individuals. General study results and limits: Only a few donors were included, so the genetic and exposure-history diversity represented was limited. Clonotypes shared by all four donors outscored non-shared clonotypes in generation probability.

The germline V gene encodes CDR1 KGHSH and CDR2 LQKENI. Trimming shortened V by 0 bases and J by 4 bases, and 3 bases separated the two germline ends. This CDR3 is built from 12 residues. Assay used: immunoSEQ multiplex PCR; TCRdb lists only in-frame clones, some missing. The sample holds roughly 1,500,000 clones, 95% to 99% seen once. The gene calls are TRBV18 and TRBJ2-5, with D uncertain. The receptor's source is a man aged 30 to 45 in good health. Sequencing used naive CD4+ T cells sorted from blood. The subset was: CD45RA+ positively selected. CDR3 protein: CASSPPGETQYF. The CDR3 nucleotides read TGTGCCAGCTCACCACCGGGAGAGACCCAGTACTTC.